This T cell receptor beta chain was observed in a study of T-cell memory formation after mild COVID-19. Regarding the study as a whole: Researchers found some responding clones in pre-infection memory, a sign that cross-reactive memory joined.

Regarding this clonotype: The antigen is undetermined.

TCR alpha and TCR beta cDNA libraries with sample barcodes and UMIs came from 5'RACE using constant-segment primers. Via MiXCR, TCRdb re-called the 5' RACE reads, giving one row per CDR3 protein. Here the sample spans over 300,000 distinct CDR3 sequences, 20% to 25% being singletons. V gave up 5 bases and J gave up 5 bases, with 19 bases separating them. This CDR3 has 15 amino acids. CDR1 and CDR2 (germline): SGHRS, YFSETQ. The receptor comes from a young man who had mild COVID-19 (a few samples of this study predate the infection). Cell type and time point are not known. This chain links TRBV5-1 with TRBJ1-1; D ambiguous. What was sequenced was PBMCs or a T cell subset sorted from them (not recorded which). CDR3 nucleotides: TGCGCCAGCAGACCCATAGGGAGGAGTCAAACTGAAGCTTTCTTT. The encoded protein is CASRPIGRSQTEAFF. The variable domain in full, completed from reference TRBV5-1 and TRBJ1-1, reads KAGVTQTPRYLIKTRGQQVTLSCSPISGHRSVSWYQQTPGQGLQFLFEYFSETQRNKGNFPGRFSGRQFSNSRSEMNVSTLELGDSALYLCASRPIGRSQTEAFFGQGTRLTVV.